This T cell receptor (beta chain) was sequenced during a study of cytomegalovirus exposure and HLA in healthy donors. Study-wide context: The same platform was used for the 110 or so validation repertoires and the 650 to 800 first-cohort repertoires, a later analysis reported. Overall study findings and caveats: A list of 164 TCR beta chains associated with cytomegalovirus was given. The study found most TCR sequences rare, yet found some public TCRs in many donors.

This table comes from immunoSEQ multiplex PCR, and its TCRdb copy is limited to in-frame clones, with some not included. There are approximately 170,000 clones in the sample; 85% occur only once, and about 17% lies in the top ten. For this clone: Antigen unknown.

Germline V gives CDR1 SGHDN, CDR2 FVKESK. V was shortened by 1 base and J by 7 bases, with 10 bases between the two germline ends. This CDR3 is built from 13 residues. The study drew the donors from its 120-subject validation cohort, separate from the roughly 670-subject first cohort. Sequencing used PBMCs. The V call is TRBV14, the J call TRBJ2-5; D is perhaps TRBD2 (5 bases). This TCR was sampled from a man younger than 35 in good health and CMV-seropositive. The CDR3 coding sequence is TGTGCCAGCAGCCAAGTGGGAGTTGTGACCCAGTACTTC. Its protein product is CASSQVGVVTQYF.